Sequencing of this T cell receptor (beta chain) was carried out in a study of T-cell reconstitution after alpha-beta-depleted transplantation in children. Trimming removed 4 bases from V and 1 base from J, with 11 bases in between. Germline CDR1 is MDHEN and CDR2 is SYDVKM. The CDR3 totals 15 residues. Construction of the TCRbeta library involved unique molecular identifiers. TCRdb reanalysed the PCR reads using MiXCR and keeps one entry per CDR3 protein. This table has more than 550,000 distinct CDR3 sequences, under 12% appearing once. This clonotype was seen many times. The TCR originated in a human donor who donated a stem cell graft to a child with acute myeloid leukemia. Source: PBMCs from the stem cell graft donor, taken from the stem cell graft. The V call is TRBV28, the J call TRBJ2-1; D is undetermined. The CDR3, as DNA: TGTGCCAGCAGTTGGGTACTGCCTTCCTACAATGAGCAGTTCTTC. Protein: CASSWVLPSYNEQFF. Drawing the rest from reference TRBV28 and TRBJ2-1, the complete variable domain is DVKVTQSSRYLVKRTGEKVFLECVQDMDHENMFWYRQDPGLGLRLIYFSYDVKMKEKGDIPEGYSVSREKKERFSLILESASTNQTSMYLCASSWVLPSYNEQFFGPGTRLTVL.